These 6 T cell receptor beta chains share one sample of origin, sequenced in a study of blood T cell repertoires in COVID-19. Sequenced by immunoSEQ multiplex PCR; TCRdb stores in-frame clones only, minus some. The data contain a few hundred thousand clones, roughly 87% of them seen just once; the ten biggest clones take up over 0.8%. What was sequenced was PBMCs or T cells enriched from blood (not recorded which). These receptors all stem from a woman aged 25-40 years who had recovered from COVID-19.

The V and J genes are TRBV25-1 and TRBJ2-3; perhaps TRBD2 as D (6 bases). V lost 1 base, J lost 6 bases, and 14 bases lay in between. Germline V gives CDR1 MGHDK, CDR2 SYGVNS. The CDR3 length is 15 residues. CDR3 sequence: CASSESLGGLDTQYF. The CDR3 region has the DNA TGTGCCAGCAGTGAATCCCTCGGGGGACTCGATACGCAGTATTTT.

J is TRBJ2-7 and V is TRBV28, with TRBD2 matching 7 bases. The germline V gene encodes CDR1 MDHEN and CDR2 SYDVKM. This CDR3 is 15 amino acids long. The V segment lost 3 bases and the J segment 3 bases; nucleotides outside the gene matches: 8. CDR3 amino acids: CASSFFAGDLYEQYF. The CDR3 coding sequence is TGTGCCAGCAGTTTCTTTGCGGGGGACCTCTACGAGCAGTACTTC.

CDR3 DNA sequence: TGTGCCAGCAGCCAAGATGTCGGGAGGCTGGGGGGCGATACGCAGTATTTT. Amino acid sequence: CASSQDVGRLGGDTQYF. The chain couples TRBV4-2 to TRBJ2-3; perhaps TRBD2 as D (7 bases). This CDR3 is built from 17 residues. V was pared by 0 bases and J by 6 bases, with 19 bases between. Germline values: CDR1 LGHNA, CDR2 YNFKEQ.

The rearrangement joins TRBV18 to TRBJ2-7, with TRBD1 matching over 7 bases. V lost 6 bases to trimming and J lost 3 bases; unmatched junction nucleotides: 5. CDR1 KGHSH and CDR2 LQKENI come from the germline V gene. The CDR3 is 13 amino acids. The CDR3 reads CASSLDRDYEQYF. The CDR3 region has the DNA TGTGCCAGCTCCCTCGACAGGGACTACGAGCAGTACTTC.

The CDR3 sequence is CASSQDRELHF. The DNA for the CDR3 is TGTGCCAGCAGTCAAGACAGGGAACTCCACTTT. The chain employs TRBV27 and TRBJ1-6, with 7 bases aligning to TRBD1. The trim removed 5 bases at V and 16 bases at J, leaving 5 bases unmatched. Germline V gene lookup returns CDR1 MNHEY and CDR2 SMNVEV (reference sequence). This CDR3 contains 11 residues.

The chain uses TRBV19 and TRBJ2-5; D is unresolved. Trimming removed 6 bases at V and 2 bases at J, with 10 bases between. CDR1 and CDR2 (germline): LNHDA, SQIVND (reference sequence). This CDR3 contains 13 residues. CDR3 coding DNA: TGTGCCAGTAGCGCAGTCGTACAAGAGACCCAGTACTTC. It codes for CASSAVVQETQYF.